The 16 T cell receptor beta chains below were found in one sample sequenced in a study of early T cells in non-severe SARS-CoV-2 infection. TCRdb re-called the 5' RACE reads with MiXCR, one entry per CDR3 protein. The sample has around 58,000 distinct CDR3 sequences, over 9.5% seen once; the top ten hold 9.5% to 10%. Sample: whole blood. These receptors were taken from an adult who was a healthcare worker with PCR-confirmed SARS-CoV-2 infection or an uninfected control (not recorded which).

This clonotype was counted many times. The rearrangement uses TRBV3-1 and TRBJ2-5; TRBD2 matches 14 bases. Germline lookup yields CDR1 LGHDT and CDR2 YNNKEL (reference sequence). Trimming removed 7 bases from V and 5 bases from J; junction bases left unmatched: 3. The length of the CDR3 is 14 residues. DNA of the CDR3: TGTGCCAGCACCGGACTAGCGGGGGGCGAGACCCAGTACTTC. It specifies CASTGLAGGETQYF.

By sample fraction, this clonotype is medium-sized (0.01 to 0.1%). The CDR3 loop is CASTQLATRPDTQYF. The CDR3 DNA sequence: TGTGCCAGCACCCAACTAGCTACCCGGCCAGATACGCAGTATTTT. The J gene is TRBJ2-3, the V gene TRBV11-2; the D gene is possibly TRBD2 (6 bases). V lost 7 bases and J 4 bases, leaving 18 bases between the germline ends. This CDR3 region has 15 residues. Germline V gene sequence: CDR1 SGHAT, CDR2 FQNNGV.

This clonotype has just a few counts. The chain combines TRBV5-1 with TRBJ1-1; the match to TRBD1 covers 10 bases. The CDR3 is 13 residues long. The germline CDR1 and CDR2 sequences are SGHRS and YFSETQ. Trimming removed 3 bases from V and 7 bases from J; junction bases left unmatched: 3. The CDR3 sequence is CASSWDRGVEAFF. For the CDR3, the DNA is TGCGCCAGCAGCTGGGACAGGGGCGTTGAAGCTTTCTTT.

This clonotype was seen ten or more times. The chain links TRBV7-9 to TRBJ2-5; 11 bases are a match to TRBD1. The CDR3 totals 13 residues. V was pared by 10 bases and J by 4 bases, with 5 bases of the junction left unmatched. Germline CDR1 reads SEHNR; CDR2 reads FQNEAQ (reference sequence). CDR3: CATPGTGGETQYF. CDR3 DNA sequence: TGTGCCACTCCCGGGACAGGGGGAGAGACCCAGTACTTC. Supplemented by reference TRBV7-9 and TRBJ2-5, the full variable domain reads DTGVSQNPRHKITKRGQNVTFRCDPISEHNRLYWYRQTLGQGPEFLTYFQNEAQLEKSRLLSDRFSAERPKGSFSTLEIQRTEQGDSAMYLCATPGTGGETQYFGPGTRLLVL.

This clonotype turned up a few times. CDR3 sequence: CSARAGVYGEQYF. The CDR3 DNA follows: TGCAGTGCTAGAGCAGGGGTATACGGCGAGCAGTACTTC. This chain connects TRBV20-1 to TRBJ2-7; tentative D call: TRBD1 (6 bases). V was clipped by 1 base and J by 6 bases, with 13 bases between them. The germline CDR1 and CDR2 sequences are DFQATT and SNEGSKA (reference sequence). This CDR3 has 13 amino acids.

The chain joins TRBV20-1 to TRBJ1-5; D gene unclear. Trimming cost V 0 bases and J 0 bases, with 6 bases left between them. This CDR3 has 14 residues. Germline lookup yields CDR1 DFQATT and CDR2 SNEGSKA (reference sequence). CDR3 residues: CSARDWGSNQPQHF. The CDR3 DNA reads TGCAGTGCTAGAGATTGGGGTAGCAATCAGCCCCAGCATTTT.

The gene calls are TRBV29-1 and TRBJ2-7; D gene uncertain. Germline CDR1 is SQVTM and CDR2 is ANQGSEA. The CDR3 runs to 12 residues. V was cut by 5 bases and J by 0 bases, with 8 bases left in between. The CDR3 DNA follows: TGCAGCGTTACCGGCAGCTCCTACGAGCAGTACTTC. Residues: CSVTGSSYEQYF.

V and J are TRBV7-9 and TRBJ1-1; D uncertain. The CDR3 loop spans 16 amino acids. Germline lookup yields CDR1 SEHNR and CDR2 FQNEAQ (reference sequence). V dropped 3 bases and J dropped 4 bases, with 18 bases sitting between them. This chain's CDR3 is CASSFAFRTGGTEAFF. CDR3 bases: TGTGCCAGCAGCTTTGCATTTAGGACCGGAGGCACTGAAGCTTTCTTT.

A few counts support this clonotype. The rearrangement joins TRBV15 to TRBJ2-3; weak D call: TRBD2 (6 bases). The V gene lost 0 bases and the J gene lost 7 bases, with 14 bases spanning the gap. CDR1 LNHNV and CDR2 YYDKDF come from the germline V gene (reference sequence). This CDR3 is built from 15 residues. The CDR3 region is CATSRDTGEINTQYF. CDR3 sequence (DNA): TGTGCCACCAGCAGAGATACGGGGGAGATCAATACGCAGTATTTT.

This CDR3 is CASSLSQRGGNEQFF. The CDR3 DNA reads TGCGCCAGCAGCTTGTCTCAGCGGGGGGGTAATGAGCAGTTCTTC. V usage is TRBV5-1 and J usage is TRBJ2-1; TRBD2 matches 10 bases. Germline CDR1 is SGHRS and CDR2 is YFSETQ. This CDR3 spans 15 amino acids. Losses at the gene ends were 1 base for V and 7 bases for J; bases not matched to a gene: 5.

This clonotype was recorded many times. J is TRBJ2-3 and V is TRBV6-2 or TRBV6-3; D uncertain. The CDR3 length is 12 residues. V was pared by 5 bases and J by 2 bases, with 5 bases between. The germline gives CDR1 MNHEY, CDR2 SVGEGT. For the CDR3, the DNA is TGTGCCAGCAGTCCGTCCACAGATACGCAGTATTTT. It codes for CASSPSTDTQYF.

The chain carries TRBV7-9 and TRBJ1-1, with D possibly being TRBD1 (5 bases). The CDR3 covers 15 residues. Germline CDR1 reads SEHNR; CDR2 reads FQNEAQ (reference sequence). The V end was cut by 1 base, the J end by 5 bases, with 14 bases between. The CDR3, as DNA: TGTGCCAGCAGCTTAGAACGGGGGAGGGGTACTGAAGCTTTCTTT. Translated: CASSLERGRGTEAFF.

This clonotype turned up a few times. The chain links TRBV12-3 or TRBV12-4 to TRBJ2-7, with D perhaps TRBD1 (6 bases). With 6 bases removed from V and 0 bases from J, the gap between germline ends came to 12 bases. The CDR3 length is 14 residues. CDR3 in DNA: TGTGCCAGCAGGACAGGATCCGGCTCCTACGAGCAGTACTTC. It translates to CASRTGSGSYEQYF.

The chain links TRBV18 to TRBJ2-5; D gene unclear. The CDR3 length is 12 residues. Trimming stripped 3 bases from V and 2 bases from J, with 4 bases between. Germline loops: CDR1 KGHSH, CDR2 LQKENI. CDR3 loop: CASSPEQETQYF. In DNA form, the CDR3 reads TGTGCCAGCTCACCCGAACAAGAGACCCAGTACTTC.

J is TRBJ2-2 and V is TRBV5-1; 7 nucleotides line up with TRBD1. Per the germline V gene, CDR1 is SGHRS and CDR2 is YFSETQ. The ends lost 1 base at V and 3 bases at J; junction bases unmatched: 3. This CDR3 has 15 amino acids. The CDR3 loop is CASSLNRGYTGELFF. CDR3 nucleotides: TGCGCCAGCAGCTTGAACAGGGGTTACACCGGGGAGCTGTTTTTT.

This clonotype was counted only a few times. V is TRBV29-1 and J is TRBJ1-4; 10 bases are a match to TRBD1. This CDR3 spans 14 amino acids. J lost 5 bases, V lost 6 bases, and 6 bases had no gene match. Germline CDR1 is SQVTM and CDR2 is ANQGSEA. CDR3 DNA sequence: TGCAGCGTCGATGGACAGGGGGGGAATGAAAAACTGTTTTTT. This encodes CSVDGQGGNEKLFF.